Below are 9 T cell receptor beta chains sequenced from a single sample in a study of molecular identifiers for immune sequencing clone quantification. MiXCR, applied by TCRdb to the PCR reads, yields one record per CDR3 protein. The sample contains hundreds of thousands of distinct CDR3 sequences, just under 20% of which appear only once. The sequencing input was naive CD8+ T cells from blood, with Jurkat cell RNA spiked in. Stated subset: FACS-sorted CD8+CD4-CCR7+CD45RA+ naive T cells. Receptor source: a human donor in good health. Some libraries in this study had Jurkat cell RNA spiked in.

As to this clonotype: A read error may explain this, as a much larger clone is one base away. The V and J genes are TRBV5-6 and TRBJ1-5; D might be TRBD1 (5 bases). Trimming removed 2 bases at V and 0 bases at J, with 21 bases between. This CDR3 is 19 amino acids long. Germline V gene lookup returns CDR1 SGHDT and CDR2 YYEEEE. This chain's CDR3 is CASSFWVPQRGISNQPQHF. In nucleotides, the CDR3 is TGTGCCAGCAGCTTTTGGGTCCCTCAGAGGGGTATTAGCAATCAGCCCCAGCATTTT.

This clonotype has just one count. This may be a read error, as it is one base from a much larger clone. The genes are TRBV28 and TRBJ2-3, with 16 positions matching TRBD2. With 7 bases clipped from V and 8 bases from J, the junction kept 18 bases outside the gene matches. Germline V lookup: CDR1 MDHEN, CDR2 SYDVKM. The CDR3 extends over 19 amino acids. CDR3 DNA: TGTGCCAGCACGGCCCCGGGACTAGCGGGAGGGCCTGGTCATGGTACGCAGTATTTT. Amino acids: CASTAPGLAGGPGHGTQYF.

V and J are TRBV13 and TRBJ2-7; 8 positions agree with TRBD1. The germline V gene encodes CDR1 PRHDT and CDR2 FYEKMQ (reference sequence). This CDR3 spans 15 amino acids. V lost 6 bases and J lost 6; bases outside the gene matches: 13. The CDR3 sequence: CASSQGQGPPGEQYF. The CDR3 nucleotides read TGTGCCAGCAGTCAAGGACAGGGCCCACCGGGCGAGCAGTACTTC.

This clonotype was detected many times. The chain recombines TRBV25-1 with TRBJ2-7; weak D call: TRBD1 (6 bases). With 2 bases removed from V and 4 bases from J, the gap between germline ends came to 9 bases. This CDR3 has 13 amino acids. The germline V gene encodes CDR1 MGHDK and CDR2 SYGVNS. The CDR3 region has the DNA TGTGCCAGCAGTGAACCCGGACAGTACGAGCAGTACTTC. Amino acids: CASSEPGQYEQYF.

This clonotype was counted ten times or more. The chain combines TRBV7-2 with TRBJ2-7; no definite D call. The germline V and J ends were trimmed by 0 bases and 3 bases, with 6 bases remaining between them. Germline-derived CDR1 and CDR2 are SGHTA and FQGNSA. CDR3 length: 13 residues. CDR3 nucleotides: TGTGCCAGCAGCTTAGCACTTTACTACGAGCAGTACTTC. Its protein is CASSLALYYEQYF.

This clonotype occurred a few times. No conserved phenylalanine or tryptophan ends this CDR3, so it is likely a read error. The chain employs TRBV18 and TRBJ2-1; 10 bases are a match to TRBD1. This CDR3 contains 17 residues. Germline CDR1 and CDR2: KGHSH and LQKENI. V gave up 3 bases and J gave up 4 bases; unmatched junction bases: 9. CDR3 nucleotides: TGTGCCAGCTCACCCTCGTGGGGACAGGGGTATTACAATGAGCAGTTCCTC. It encodes CASSPSWGQGYYNEQFL.

This clonotype was seen more than once but under ten times. The chain has TRBV30 and TRBJ1-3; D ambiguous. CDR3 size: 13 residues. The ends were cut back, 8 bases at V and 0 bases at J, with 11 bases in the middle. The germline gives CDR1 GTSNPN, CDR2 SVGIG (reference sequence). The CDR3 DNA reads TGTGCCACCGAACGCGTCTCTGGAAACACCATATATTTT. Its translation: CATERVSGNTIYF.

This clonotype was seen repeatedly, ten times or more. The rearrangement links TRBV7-6 to TRBJ2-7, with 12 bases aligning to TRBD1. Looked up from germline, CDR1 is SGHVS and CDR2 is FNYEAQ. CDR3 length: 15 amino acids. Germline trimming cut 4 bases from V and 7 bases from J; bases unmatched to any gene: 8. The CDR3 reads CASSSPGQGAVEQYF. The CDR3 coding sequence is TGTGCCAGCAGCTCCCCGGGACAGGGGGCTGTGGAGCAGTACTTC.

This clonotype came up a few times. V and J are TRBV9 and TRBJ1-2, with a weak D call TRBD1 (6 bases). Trimming removed 3 bases from V and 6 bases from J, with 12 bases in between. The germline CDR1 and CDR2 sequences are SGDLS and YYNGEE. This CDR3 is 13 amino acids long. In DNA form, the CDR3 reads TGTGCCAGCAGCGCAGGGGAGGGGGATGGCTACACCTTC. This gives the protein CASSAGEGDGYTF.